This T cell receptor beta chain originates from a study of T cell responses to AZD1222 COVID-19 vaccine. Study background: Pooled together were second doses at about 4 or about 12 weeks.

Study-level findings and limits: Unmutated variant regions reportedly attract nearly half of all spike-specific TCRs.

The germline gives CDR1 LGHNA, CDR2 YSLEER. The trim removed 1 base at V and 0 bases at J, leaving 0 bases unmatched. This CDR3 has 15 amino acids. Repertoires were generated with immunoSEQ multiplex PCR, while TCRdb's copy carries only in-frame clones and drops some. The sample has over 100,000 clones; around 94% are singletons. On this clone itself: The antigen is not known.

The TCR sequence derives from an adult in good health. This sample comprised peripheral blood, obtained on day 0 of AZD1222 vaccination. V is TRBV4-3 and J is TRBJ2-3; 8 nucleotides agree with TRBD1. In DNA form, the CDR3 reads TGCGCCAGCAGCCAAGGGACAGGGAGCACAGATACGCAGTATTTT. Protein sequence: CASSQGTGSTDTQYF.